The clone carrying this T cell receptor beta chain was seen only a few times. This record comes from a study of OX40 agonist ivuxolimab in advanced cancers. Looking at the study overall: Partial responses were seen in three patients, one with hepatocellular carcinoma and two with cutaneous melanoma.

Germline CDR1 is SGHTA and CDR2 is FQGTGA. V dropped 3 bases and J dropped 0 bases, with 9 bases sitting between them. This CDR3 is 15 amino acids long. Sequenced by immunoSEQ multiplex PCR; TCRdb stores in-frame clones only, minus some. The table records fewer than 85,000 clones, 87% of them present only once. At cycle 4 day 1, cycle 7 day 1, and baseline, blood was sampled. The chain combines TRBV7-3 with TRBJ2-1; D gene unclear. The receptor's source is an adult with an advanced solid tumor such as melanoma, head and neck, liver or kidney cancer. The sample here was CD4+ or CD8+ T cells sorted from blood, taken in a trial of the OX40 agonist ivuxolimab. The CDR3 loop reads CASSLDESSYNEQFF. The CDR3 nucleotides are TGTGCCAGCAGCTTGGACGAGAGCTCCTACAATGAGCAGTTCTTC.